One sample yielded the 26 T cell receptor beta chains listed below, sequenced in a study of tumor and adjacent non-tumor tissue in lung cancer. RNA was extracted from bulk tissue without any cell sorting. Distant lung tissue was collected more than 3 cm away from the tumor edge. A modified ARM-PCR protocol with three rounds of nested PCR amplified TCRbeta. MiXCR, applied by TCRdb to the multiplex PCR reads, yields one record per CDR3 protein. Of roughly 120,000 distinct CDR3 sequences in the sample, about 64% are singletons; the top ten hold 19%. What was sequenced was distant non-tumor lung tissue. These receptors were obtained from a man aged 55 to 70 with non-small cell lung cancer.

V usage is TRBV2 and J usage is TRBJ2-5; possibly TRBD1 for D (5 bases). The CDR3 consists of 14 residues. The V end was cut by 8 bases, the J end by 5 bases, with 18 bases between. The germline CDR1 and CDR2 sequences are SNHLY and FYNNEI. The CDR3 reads CASRMGQTAETQYF. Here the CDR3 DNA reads TGTGCCAGCCGGATGGGGCAGACGGCGGAGACCCAGTACTTC.

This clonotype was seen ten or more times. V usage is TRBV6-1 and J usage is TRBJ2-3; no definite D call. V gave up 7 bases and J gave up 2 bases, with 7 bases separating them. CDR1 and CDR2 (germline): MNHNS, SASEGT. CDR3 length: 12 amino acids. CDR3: CASTRITDTQYF. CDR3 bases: TGTGCCAGCACCCGGATCACAGATACGCAGTATTTT.

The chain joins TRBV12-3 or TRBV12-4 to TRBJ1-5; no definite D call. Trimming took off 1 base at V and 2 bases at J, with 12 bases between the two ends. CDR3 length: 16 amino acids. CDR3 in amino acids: CASSLGGSGGNQPQHF. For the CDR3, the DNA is TGTGCCAGCAGTTTAGGAGGGAGCGGGGGCAATCAGCCCCAGCATTTT.

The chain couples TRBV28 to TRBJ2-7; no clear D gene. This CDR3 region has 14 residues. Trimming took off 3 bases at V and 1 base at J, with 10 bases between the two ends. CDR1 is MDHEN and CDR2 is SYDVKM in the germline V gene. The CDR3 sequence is CASSFEVASYEQYF. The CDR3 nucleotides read TGTGCCAGCAGTTTTGAAGTGGCATCCTACGAGCAGTACTTC. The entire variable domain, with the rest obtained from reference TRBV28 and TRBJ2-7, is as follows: DVKVTQSSRYLVKRTGEKVFLECVQDMDHENMFWYRQDPGLGLRLIYFSYDVKMKEKGDIPEGYSVSREKKERFSLILESASTNQTSMYLCASSFEVASYEQYFGPGTRLTVT.

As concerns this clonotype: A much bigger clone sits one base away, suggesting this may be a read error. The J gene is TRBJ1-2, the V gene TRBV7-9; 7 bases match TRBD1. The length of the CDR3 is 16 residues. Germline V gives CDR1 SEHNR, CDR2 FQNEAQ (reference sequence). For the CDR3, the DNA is TGTGCCAGCAGCTTACAAGACAGGGAGCTCCTCTATGACTACACCTTC. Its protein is CASSLQDRELLYDYTF.

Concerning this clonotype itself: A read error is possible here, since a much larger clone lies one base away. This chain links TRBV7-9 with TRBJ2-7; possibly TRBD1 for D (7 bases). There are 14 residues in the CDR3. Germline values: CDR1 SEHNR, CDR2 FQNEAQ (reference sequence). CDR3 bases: TGTGCCATCAGCCCAGGGGGGACTGGCGACGAGCAGTACTTC. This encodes CAISPGGTGDEQYF.

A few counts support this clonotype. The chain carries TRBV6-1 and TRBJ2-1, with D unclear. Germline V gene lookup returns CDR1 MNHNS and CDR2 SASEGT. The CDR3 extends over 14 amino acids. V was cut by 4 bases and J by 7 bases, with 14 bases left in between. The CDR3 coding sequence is TGTGCCAGCAGTGTCGGTCTAGAGATGAATGAGCAGTTCTTC. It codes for CASSVGLEMNEQFF.

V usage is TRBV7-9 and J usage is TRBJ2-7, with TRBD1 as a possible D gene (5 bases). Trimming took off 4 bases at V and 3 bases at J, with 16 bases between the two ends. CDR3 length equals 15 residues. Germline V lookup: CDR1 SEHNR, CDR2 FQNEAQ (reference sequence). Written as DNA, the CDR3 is TGTGCCAGCAGCTCCGGGTCCCAGGGTGGCTACGAGCAGTACTTC. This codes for CASSSGSQGGYEQYF.

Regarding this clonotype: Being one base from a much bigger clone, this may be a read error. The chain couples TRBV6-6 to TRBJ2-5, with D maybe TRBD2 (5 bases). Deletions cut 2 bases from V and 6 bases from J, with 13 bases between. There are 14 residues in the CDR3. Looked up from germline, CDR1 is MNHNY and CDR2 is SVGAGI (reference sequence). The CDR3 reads CASSYVGAGKTQYF. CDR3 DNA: TGTGCCAGCAGTTACGTGGGAGCCGGTAAGACCCAGTACTTC.

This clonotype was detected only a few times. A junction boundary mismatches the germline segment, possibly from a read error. The CDR3 region has the DNA TGTGCCAGCAGTTCCCCCGGACAGGGGAGGTTGTACAATGAGCAGCTCTTC. Translating gives CASSSPGQGRLYNEQLF. The V call is TRBV12-3 or TRBV12-4, the J call TRBJ2-1; 9 positions match TRBD1. The CDR3 length is 17 residues.

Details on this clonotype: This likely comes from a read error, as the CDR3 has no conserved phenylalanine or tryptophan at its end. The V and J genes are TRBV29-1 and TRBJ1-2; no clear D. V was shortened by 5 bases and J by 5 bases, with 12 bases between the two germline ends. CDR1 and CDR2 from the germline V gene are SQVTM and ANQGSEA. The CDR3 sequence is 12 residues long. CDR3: CSVIVQKYGYTL. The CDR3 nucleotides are TGCAGCGTTATTGTACAGAAGTATGGCTACACCCTC.

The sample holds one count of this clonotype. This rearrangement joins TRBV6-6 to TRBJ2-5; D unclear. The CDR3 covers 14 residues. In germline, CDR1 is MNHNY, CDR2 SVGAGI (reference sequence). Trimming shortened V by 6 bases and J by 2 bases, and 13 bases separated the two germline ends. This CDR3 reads CASSNSLPQETQYF. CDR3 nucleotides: TGTGCCAGCAGCAACAGTCTACCTCAAGAGACCCAGTACTTC.

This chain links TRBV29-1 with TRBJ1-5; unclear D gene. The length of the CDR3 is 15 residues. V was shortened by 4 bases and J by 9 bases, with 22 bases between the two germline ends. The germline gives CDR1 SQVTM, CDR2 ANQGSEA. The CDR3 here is CSVGEPGTAGLPQHF. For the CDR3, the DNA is TGCAGCGTTGGAGAACCGGGCACTGCGGGTCTGCCCCAGCATTTT. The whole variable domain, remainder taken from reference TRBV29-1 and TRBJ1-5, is SAVISQKPSRDICQRGTSLTIQCQVDSQVTMMFWYRQQPGQSLTLIATANQGSEATYESGFVIDKFPISRPNLTFSTLTVSNMSPEDSSIYLCSVGEPGTAGLPQHFGDGTRLSIL.

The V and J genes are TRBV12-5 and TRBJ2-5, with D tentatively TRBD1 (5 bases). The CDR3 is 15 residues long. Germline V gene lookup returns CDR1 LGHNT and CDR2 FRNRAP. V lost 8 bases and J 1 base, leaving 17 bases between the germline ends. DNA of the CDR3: TGTGCTAGTCGTTCGGCCAGGACACCCCAAGAGACCCAGTACTTC. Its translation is CASRSARTPQETQYF.

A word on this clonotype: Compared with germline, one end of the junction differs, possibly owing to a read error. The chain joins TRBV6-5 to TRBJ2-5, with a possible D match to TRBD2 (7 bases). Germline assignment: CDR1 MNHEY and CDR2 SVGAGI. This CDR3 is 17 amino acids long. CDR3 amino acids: CASSYSQVGGPQETQYF. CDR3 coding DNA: TGTGCCAGTAGTTACTCACAAGTGGGGGGGCCCCAAGAGACCCAGTACTTC.

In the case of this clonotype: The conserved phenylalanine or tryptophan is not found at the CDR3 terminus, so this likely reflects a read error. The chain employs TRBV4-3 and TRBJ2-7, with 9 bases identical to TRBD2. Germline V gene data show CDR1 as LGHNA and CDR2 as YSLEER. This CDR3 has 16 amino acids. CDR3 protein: CASSQDQVSGSYEQYL. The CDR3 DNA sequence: TGCGCCAGCAGTCAAGATCAGGTTAGCGGGAGTTACGAGCAGTACTTA.

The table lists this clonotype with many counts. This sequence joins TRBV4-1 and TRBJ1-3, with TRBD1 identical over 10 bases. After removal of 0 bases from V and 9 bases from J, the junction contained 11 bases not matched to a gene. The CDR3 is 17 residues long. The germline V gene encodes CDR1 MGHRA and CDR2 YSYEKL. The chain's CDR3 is CASSQDLGQGKGGTIYF. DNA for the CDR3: TGCGCCAGCAGCCAAGATCTGGGACAGGGGAAGGGTGGCACCATATATTTT.

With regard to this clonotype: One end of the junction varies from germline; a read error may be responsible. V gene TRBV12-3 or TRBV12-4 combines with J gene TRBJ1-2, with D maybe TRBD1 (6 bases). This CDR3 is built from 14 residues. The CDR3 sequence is CASRFVGDIDGFTF. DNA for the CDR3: TGTGCCAGCAGATTTGTGGGGGACATCGATGGCTTCACCTTC.

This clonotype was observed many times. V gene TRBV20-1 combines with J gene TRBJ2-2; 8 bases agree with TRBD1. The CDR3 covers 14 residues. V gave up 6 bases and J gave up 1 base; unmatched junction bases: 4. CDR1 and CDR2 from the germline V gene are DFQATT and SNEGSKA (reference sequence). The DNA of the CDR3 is TGCAGTGCCTCAGGGGGCTTGAACACCGGGGAGCTGTTTTTT. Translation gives CSASGGLNTGELFF.

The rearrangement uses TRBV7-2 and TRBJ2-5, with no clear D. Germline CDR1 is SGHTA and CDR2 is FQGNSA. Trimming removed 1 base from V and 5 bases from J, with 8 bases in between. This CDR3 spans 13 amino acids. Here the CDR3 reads CASSLGVMETQYF. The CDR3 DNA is TGTGCCAGCAGCTTAGGGGTAATGGAGACCCAGTACTTC.

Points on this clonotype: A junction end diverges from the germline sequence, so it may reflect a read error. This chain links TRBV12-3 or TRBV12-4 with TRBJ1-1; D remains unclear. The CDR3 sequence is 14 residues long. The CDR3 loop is CASSLRQINTKAFF. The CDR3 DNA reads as TGTGCCAGCAGTTTAAGGCAGATTAACACTAAAGCTTTCTTT.

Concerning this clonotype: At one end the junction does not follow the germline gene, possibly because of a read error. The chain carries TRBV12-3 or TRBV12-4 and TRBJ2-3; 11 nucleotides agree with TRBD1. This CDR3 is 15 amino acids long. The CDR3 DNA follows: TGTGCCAGGAGCCTCGGGACAGGGGGTACAGATACGCGGTATTTT. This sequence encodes CARSLGTGGTDTRYF.

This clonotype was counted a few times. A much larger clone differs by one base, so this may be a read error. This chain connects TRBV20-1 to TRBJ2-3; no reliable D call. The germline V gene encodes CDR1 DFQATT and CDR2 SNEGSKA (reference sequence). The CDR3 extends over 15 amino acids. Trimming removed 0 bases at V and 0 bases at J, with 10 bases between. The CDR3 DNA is TGCAGTGCTAGAGATCTTGGATTCAGCACAGATACGCAGTATTTT. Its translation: CSARDLGFSTDTQYF.

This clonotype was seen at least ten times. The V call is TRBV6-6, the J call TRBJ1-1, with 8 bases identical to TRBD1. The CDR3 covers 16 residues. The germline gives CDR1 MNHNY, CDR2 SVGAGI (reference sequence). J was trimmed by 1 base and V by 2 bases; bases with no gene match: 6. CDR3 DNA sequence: TGTGCCAGCAGTTACAAACAGACAGGGGCGAACACTGAAGCTTTCTTT. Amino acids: CASSYKQTGANTEAFF.

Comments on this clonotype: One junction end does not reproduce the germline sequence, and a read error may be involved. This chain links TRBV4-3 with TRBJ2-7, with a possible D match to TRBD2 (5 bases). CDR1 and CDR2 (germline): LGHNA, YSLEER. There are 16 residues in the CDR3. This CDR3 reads CASSQDLAGGSYERYF. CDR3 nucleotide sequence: TGCGCCAGCAGCCAAGATCTTGCAGGAGGATCCTACGAGCGGTACTTC.

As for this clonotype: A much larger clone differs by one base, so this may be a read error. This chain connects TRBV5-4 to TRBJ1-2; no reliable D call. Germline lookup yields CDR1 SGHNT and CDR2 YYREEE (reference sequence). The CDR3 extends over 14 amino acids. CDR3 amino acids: CASSLEGSNYDYTF. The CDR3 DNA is TGTGCCAGCAGCTTGGAAGGCAGCAACTATGACTACACCTTC.